This T cell receptor (beta chain) was identified in a study of blood T cell repertoires in COVID-19. The wider study: The analysed material was cDNA or gDNA that came from T cells, B-cell-depleted T cells, or PBMCs.

The V and J ends lost 1 base and 1 base, in that order; junction bases with no gene match: 4. In germline, CDR1 is SGHNT, CDR2 YENEEA. The CDR3 spans 16 residues. This clone occurred a few times. The assay was immunoSEQ multiplex PCR, and TCRdb's table has in-frame clones only and misses some. The sample contains tens of thousands of clones, roughly 70% of which appear only once. The V and J genes are TRBV11-3 and TRBJ2-5; TRBD2 matches at 9 bases. The sequence was collected from an older man with acute or convalescent COVID-19. The sequenced sample was peripheral blood. CDR3 sequence: CASSLGGSGGQETQYF. CDR3 DNA sequence: TGTGCCAGCAGCTTAGGGGGTAGCGGGGGCCAAGAGACCCAGTACTTC.